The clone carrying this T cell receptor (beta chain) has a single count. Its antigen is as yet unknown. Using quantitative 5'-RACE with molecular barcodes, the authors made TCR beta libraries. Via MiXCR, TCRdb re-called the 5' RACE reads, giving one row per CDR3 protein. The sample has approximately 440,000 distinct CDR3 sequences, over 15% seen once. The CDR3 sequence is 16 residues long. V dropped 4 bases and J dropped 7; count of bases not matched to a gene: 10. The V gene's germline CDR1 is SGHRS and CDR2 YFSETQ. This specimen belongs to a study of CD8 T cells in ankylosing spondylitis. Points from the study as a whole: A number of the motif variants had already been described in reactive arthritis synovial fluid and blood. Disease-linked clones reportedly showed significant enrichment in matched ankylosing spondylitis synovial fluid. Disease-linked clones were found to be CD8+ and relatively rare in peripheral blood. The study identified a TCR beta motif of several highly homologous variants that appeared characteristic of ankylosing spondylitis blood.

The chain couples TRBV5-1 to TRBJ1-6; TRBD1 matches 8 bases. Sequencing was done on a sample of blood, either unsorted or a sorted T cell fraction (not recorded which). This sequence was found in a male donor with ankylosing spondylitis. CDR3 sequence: CASSQDRGAVNSPLHF. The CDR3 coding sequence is TGCGCCAGCAGCCAAGACAGGGGAGCAGTGAATTCACCCCTCCACTTT.